This T cell receptor (beta chain) is from a study of identical twins (dated by TCRdb to the mid-2010s). About the investigation overall: TCR alpha and beta repertoires from monozygotic twins, unrelated adults of various ages and cord blood were deep-sequenced to test whether fetal clonotypes persist. Replicate twin experiments were performed at different times using different library preparation protocols to rule out contamination. Overall results and qualifications from the work: Zero-insertion analyses could be partly confounded by invariant T cells such as MAIT and iNKT, though diverse VJ usage argued against such confounding for most clonotypes. Fewer insertions were carried by abundant cord blood beta clonotypes, a similar but weaker trend appeared in young adult naive repertoires, and no such trend appeared in memory repertoires. Compared with coincidental sharing between unrelated individuals, out-of-frame TCR alpha sequences shared between twins showed an excess of sequences with low generation probability. In monozygotic twins, out-of-frame TCR alpha sharing was systematically underestimated by recombination models, although the models agreed with sharing between unrelated individuals. The excess sharing between twins in beta out-of-frame sequences was weaker because fewer shared sequences reduced the signal-to-noise ratio. Because the same donors could not be followed over many years, the conclusions relied on cross-sectional statistical analysis.

The library relied on 5' RACE. This sample was sequenced with an Illumina HiSeq 2000. Template switching added a universal primer binding site, and the final cDNA carried a unique molecular identifier that allowed TCR cDNA molecules to be counted accurately. Specific primers in the conserved constant-segment region were used to synthesize first-strand cDNA for the TCR alpha and beta chains. To control for contamination, every cDNA library carried two barcodes: a SMART-Mk sample barcode plus Illumina barcodes. TruSeq adapter sequences and Illumina sample barcodes were added in two successive PCR steps. TCR alpha and beta cDNA libraries were sequenced on the Illumina HiSeq platform with custom primers. Under the source paper's analysis protocol: Unique molecular identifiers were extracted from raw reads with MiGEC, and CDR3 positions were determined with MiXCR. Recombination models were inferred per individual with the repgenHMM and IGoR tools using an EM algorithm. Shared clonotypes were analyzed with the tcR package in R, and sharing was normalized by the product of cloneset sizes. To study raw recombination free of thymic and clonal selection effects, out-of-frame nonproductive sequences were analyzed. TCRdb reworked the public reads: Q25 trimming with fastp, MiXCR clone assembly, productive beta chains retained. Identical CDR3 proteins give one entry, which carries the most common genes and DNA. Clone size and V and J calls follow TCRdb, not the original study. The sample table holds about 280,000 distinct CDR3 sequences, of which about 8% were seen once. Of the sample, less than 2.5% falls within the top ten clones.

There are a few counts of this clonotype. Its antigen specificity is not known. Per-nucleotide qualities are absent, and no much larger clonotype sits a single base away. Every donor was a healthy Caucasian. Three pairs of female monozygotic twins, all aged roughly 18 to 29 years, were included in the twin cohort. Using Miltenyi CD45RO+ enrichment and human naive T-cell isolation kits, memory (CD45RO+) and naive T cells were isolated from PBMC. The same specimen was also included in a second study, on yellow fever vaccine responses in identical twins. The second study, in turn, reports: According to the authors, the vaccine-induced T cell response in identical twins seemed to be partly convergent and partly specific to each individual. In identical twins, the study followed T cell clones that responded to the vaccine with precision.

Sequencing used memory (CD45RO+) T cells sorted from blood. This specimen's cell subset or site label, per the study, means: CD45RO+ enriched T cells. The sequence came from a woman in her late teens or twenties in good health.

The nucleotide sequence is TGTGCCAGCAGCTTCCTGGACGGGGTTGAGCAGTTCTTC. Protein translation: CASSFLDGVEQFF. The V and J genes are TRBV9 and TRBJ2-1; the D gene is perhaps TRBD2, from 5 matching bases. V gives up 4 bases and J gives up 9 bases, and the segment between their germline ends measures 14 bases. The CDR3, from cysteine to phenylalanine, totals 13 residues. The sequence is cut down to CDR3 DNA, 39 bases in frame from base 1. The germline V gene encodes CDR1 SGDLS and CDR2 YYNGEE.